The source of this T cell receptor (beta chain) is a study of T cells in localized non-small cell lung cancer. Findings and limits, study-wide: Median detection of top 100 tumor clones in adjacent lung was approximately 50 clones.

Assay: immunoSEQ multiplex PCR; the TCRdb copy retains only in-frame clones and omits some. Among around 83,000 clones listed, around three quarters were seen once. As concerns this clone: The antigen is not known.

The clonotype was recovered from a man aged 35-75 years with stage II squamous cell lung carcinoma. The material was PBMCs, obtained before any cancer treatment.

CDR3 loop: CASSLAPAGANVLTF. Here the CDR3 DNA reads TGTGCCAGCAGCTTAGCCCCCGCTGGGGCCAACGTCCTGACTTTC. The genes are TRBV7-6 and TRBJ2-6; D remains ambiguous. This CDR3 is built from 15 residues. CDR1 and CDR2 (germline): SGHVS, FNYEAQ. V was shortened by 0 bases and J by 2 bases, with 5 bases between the two germline ends.